This T cell receptor beta chain was obtained from a study of cytomegalovirus exposure and HLA in healthy donors. Overall study: Prior work identified 95 million to 120 million unique TCR beta sequences in roughly 180 million T cells.

PCR involved 60 Vbeta and 13 Jbeta primers. Sequencing used immunoSEQ multiplex PCR; TCRdb keeps in-frame clones, though not all of them. Its clone listing holds just under 80,000 clones. The CDR3 consists of 17 residues. V lost 2 bases and J 10 bases, leaving 21 bases between the germline ends. The germline gives CDR1 LNHNV, CDR2 YYDKDF (reference sequence). Points on this clone: Its antigen is still unknown.

General study findings and limits: Most TCR sequences proved rare, with some public TCRs found in many donors. V- and J-gene trimming of TCR beta was linked (in a later analysis) to a missense DCLRE1C variant. Overall, around 160 TCR beta chains were annotated as cytomegalovirus-associated.

The chain links TRBV15 to TRBJ1-6; possibly TRBD1 for D (6 bases). Sequencing input: PBMCs. This clonotype originated in a man aged 18 to 30 in good health and CMV-seropositive. CDR3 residues: CATSRPGSRGTGSPLHF. The CDR3 DNA follows: TGTGCCACCAGCAGACCCGGCTCTAGGGGGACGGGGTCACCCCTCCACTTT.